This T cell receptor beta chain comes out of a study of metastatic and nonmetastatic thyroid tumors. In the study overall: Where malignant and benign thyroid patients were concerned, repertoires were compared across blood and tumor or nodule tissue. Whole-study results and caveats: When malignant thyroid tumors were compared with benign nodules, TCR beta diversity was reportedly significantly higher in the malignant tumors. This held in both blood and tumor samples.

TCRdb re-processed the PCR reads through MiXCR. The table shows 35,000 to 45,000 clones, with 20% occurring only once. CDR1 and CDR2 (germline): MNHNS, SASEGT. CDR3 length equals 13 residues. V lost 6 bases, J lost 8 bases, and 5 bases stayed unmatched. Thyroid surgery took place with no prior treatment in any patient. As regards this clone: The antigen remains undetermined.

This TCR derives from a female donor with papillary thyroid cancer or a benign thyroid nodule (not recorded which). Some clones in this sample may be carry-over from other donors' samples. The sequenced sample was blood. The J gene is TRBJ1-5, the V gene TRBV6-1, with 9 bases matching TRBD1. CDR3 sequence: CASRTQGAKPQHF. The CDR3 nucleotides are TGTGCCAGCAGGACACAGGGGGCAAAGCCCCAGCATTTT.